The 18 T cell receptor beta chains below were found in one sample sequenced in a study of blood T cell repertoires in COVID-19. Measured with immunoSEQ multiplex PCR; TCRdb has only the in-frame clones, and not every one. The repertoire includes around 200,000 clones, approximately 88% of them detected once, and roughly 3.2% sits in the top ten. Material for sequencing was PBMCs or T cells enriched from blood (not recorded which). The source is a woman aged 25 to 39 who had recovered from COVID-19.

This chain links TRBV9 with TRBJ1-2, with D unresolved. This CDR3 comprises 13 residues. Deletions cut 0 bases from V and 7 bases from J, with 10 bases between. Germline-derived CDR1 and CDR2 are SGDLS and YYNGEE. The CDR3: CASSVAPRGGYTF. The CDR3, as DNA: TGTGCCAGCAGCGTAGCTCCCCGGGGTGGCTACACCTTC.

The chain combines TRBV24-1 with TRBJ2-7; TRBD2 is a possible D gene (6 bases). The CDR3 consists of 15 residues. CDR1 and CDR2 from the germline V gene are KGHDR and SFDVKD. Trimming stripped 3 bases from V and 2 bases from J, with 13 bases between. Here the CDR3 reads CATSDPTGTPYEQYF. CDR3 nucleotides: TGTGCCACCAGTGATCCTACCGGGACTCCCTACGAGCAGTACTTC.

The gene calls are TRBV20-1 and TRBJ2-5, with a possible D match to TRBD2 (6 bases). The germline V gene encodes CDR1 DFQATT and CDR2 SNEGSKA (reference sequence). The CDR3 sequence is 15 residues long. Trimming left V 3 bases short and J 2 bases short, with 16 bases between. The CDR3 loop is CSASRSSGGQETQYF. CDR3 DNA: TGCAGTGCTAGTAGGAGCAGCGGAGGGCAAGAGACCCAGTACTTC.

The chain combines TRBV19 with TRBJ2-1; 7 bases map to TRBD2. V shed 1 base, J shed 8 bases, and the junction held 5 bases outside the gene matches. Germline CDR1 reads LNHDA; CDR2 reads SQIVND (reference sequence). This CDR3 region has 14 residues. CDR3 nucleotides: TGTGCCAGTAGTATAGGCGGGACTAACGATGAGCAGTTCTTC. Amino acid sequence: CASSIGGTNDEQFF.

The chain recombines TRBV5-4 with TRBJ1-4; possibly TRBD1 for D (5 bases). The germline V and J ends were trimmed by 5 bases and 4 bases, with 18 bases remaining between them. Germline V gene lookup returns CDR1 SGHNT and CDR2 YYREEE (reference sequence). The CDR3 length is 16 residues. The CDR3 sequence is CASSNYAGRGNEKLFF. Written as DNA, the CDR3 is TGTGCCAGCAGTAACTATGCGGGGCGCGGTAATGAAAAACTGTTTTTT.

CDR3 protein: CASSEGRGGIYEAFF. CDR3 sequence (DNA): TGTGCCAGCAGTGAAGGACGGGGGGGAATTTATGAAGCTTTCTTT. The rearrangement joins TRBV6-1 to TRBJ1-1; possible D gene TRBD1, 5 bases. Deletions cut 1 base from V and 7 bases from J, with 16 bases between. CDR1 is MNHNS, CDR2 SASEGT, per germline. The CDR3 runs to 15 residues.

V gene TRBV11-2 combines with J gene TRBJ2-7; TRBD1 agrees at 7 bases. The CDR3 has 14 amino acids. The V gene end was trimmed by 1 base and the J gene end by 2 bases; junction bases not matched to a gene: 2. Germline assignment: CDR1 SGHAT and CDR2 FQNNGV. CDR3 in DNA: TGTGCCAGCAGCTTAGGGGACAGTACCTACGAGCAGTACGTC. As protein: CASSLGDSTYEQYV.

The chain is built from TRBV5-4 and TRBJ1-1, with D possibly TRBD1 on 6 matching bases. The CDR3 is 15 residues long. V was clipped by 5 bases and J by 5 bases, with 19 bases between them. The V gene's germline CDR1 is SGHNT and CDR2 YYREEE (reference sequence). The CDR3 DNA follows: TGTGCCAGCAGTTCGGCCCCGGACAGAATGACTGAAGCTTTCTTT. Encoded protein: CASSSAPDRMTEAFF. The full variable domain, rest sourced from reference TRBV5-4 and TRBJ1-1, is ETGVTQSPTHLIKTRGQQVTLRCSSQSGHNTVSWYQQALGQGPQFIFQYYREEENGRGNFPPRFSGLQFPNYSSELNVNALELDDSALYLCASSSAPDRMTEAFFGQGTRLTVV.

This clone was detected a few times. The gene calls are TRBV29-1 and TRBJ1-1; weak D call: TRBD1 (5 bases). Germline CDR1 and CDR2: SQVTM and ANQGSEA. CDR3 size: 15 residues. V shed 3 bases and J shed 1 base, with 15 bases lying between them. The chain's CDR3 is CSVDRRGRPNTEAFF. CDR3 sequence (DNA): TGCAGCGTTGACCGGAGGGGCCGACCGAACACTGAAGCTTTCTTT.

This clone was found once. This chain uses TRBV3-1 (or the pseudogene TRBV3-2) with TRBJ2-1, with TRBD2 identical over 11 bases. V gave up 4 bases and J gave up 5 bases; unmatched junction bases: 4. Germline loops: CDR1 LGHDT, CDR2 YNNKEL (reference sequence). The CDR3 sequence is 15 residues long. The CDR3 sequence: CASSPRLAGNNEQFF. CDR3 sequence (DNA): TGTGCCAGCAGCCCTCGACTAGCGGGGAACAATGAGCAGTTCTTC.

The chain is built from TRBV10-3 and TRBJ2-3, with a weak D call TRBD2 (5 bases). The length of the CDR3 is 15 residues. CDR1 ENHRY and CDR2 SYGVKD come from the germline V gene. The V end lost 5 bases, the J end lost 0 bases, and 12 bases lay between the germline ends. Written as DNA, the CDR3 is TGTGCCATCAGTAAGAGCGGTCCTAGCACAGATACGCAGTATTTT. Amino acids: CAISKSGPSTDTQYF.

The chain has TRBV19 and TRBJ2-6; D perhaps matches TRBD1 (5 bases). CDR1 is LNHDA, CDR2 SQIVND, per germline (reference sequence). The CDR3 is made up of 19 amino acids. V was trimmed by 4 bases and J by 0 bases, leaving 19 bases between them. The CDR3 protein is CASSTSQGTRSSGANVLTF. The CDR3 coding sequence is TGTGCCAGTAGTACCTCCCAGGGTACCCGTAGCTCTGGGGCCAACGTCCTGACTTTC.

This chain connects TRBV5-5 to TRBJ1-5; tentative D call: TRBD1 (5 bases). The V gene's germline CDR1 is SGHKS and CDR2 YYEKEE (reference sequence). The CDR3 runs to 15 residues. V gave up 0 bases and J gave up 4 bases, with 11 bases separating them. As DNA, the CDR3 is TGTGCCAGCAGCTTGGCGGGGCGGGATAATCAGCCCCAGCATTTT. It specifies CASSLAGRDNQPQHF. The variable domain in full, completed from reference TRBV5-5 and TRBJ1-5, reads DAGVTQSPTHLIKTRGQQVTLRCSPISGHKSVSWYQQVLGQGPQFIFQYYEKEERGRGNFPDRFSARQFPNYSSELNVNALLLGDSALYLCASSLAGRDNQPQHFGDGTRLSIL.

This clone was counted at least ten times. The V call is TRBV10-3, the J call TRBJ2-2, with D possibly matching TRBD2 (6 bases). The CDR3 is 13 residues long. Germline V gene lookup returns CDR1 ENHRY and CDR2 SYGVKD. Deletions cut 9 bases from V and 2 bases from J, with 10 bases between. DNA of the CDR3: TGTGCCATTGGTAGCGGAAACACCGGGGAGCTGTTTTTT. It translates to CAIGSGNTGELFF.

The V gene is TRBV7-2, the J gene TRBJ2-5, with TRBD1 as a possible D gene (6 bases). V lost 5 bases to trimming and J lost 5 bases, with 15 bases between them. Germline CDR1 reads SGHTA; CDR2 reads FQGNSA. CDR3 length: 14 amino acids. CDR3 sequence reads: CASSEQGAEETQYF. CDR3 bases: TGTGCCAGCAGCGAACAGGGTGCTGAGGAGACCCAGTACTTC. The complete variable domain, with remaining parts taken from reference TRBV7-2 and TRBJ2-5, reads GAGVSQSPSNKVTEKGKDVELRCDPISGHTALYWYRQSLGQGLEFLIYFQGNSAPDKSGLPSDRFSAERTGGSVSTLTIQRTQQEDSAVYLCASSEQGAEETQYFGPGTRLLVL.

This chain links TRBV6-5 with TRBJ1-5, with D possibly TRBD1 on 5 matching bases. Trimming pared 6 bases from V and 3 bases from J, leaving 9 bases between. This CDR3 has 13 residues. Germline CDR1 reads MNHEY; CDR2 reads SVGAGI. This chain's CDR3 is CASSDRPNQPQHF. As DNA, the CDR3 is TGTGCCAGCAGCGACAGACCCAATCAGCCCCAGCATTTT.

This chain links TRBV6-6 with TRBJ1-1; unclear D gene. The ends were cut back, 7 bases at V and 0 bases at J, with 12 bases in the middle. From germline, CDR1 is MNHNY and CDR2 SVGAGI (reference sequence). This CDR3 region has 14 residues. The chain's CDR3 is CASIGRDLNTEAFF. DNA of the CDR3: TGTGCCAGCATCGGGAGGGATCTGAACACTGAAGCTTTCTTT.

This clone turned up a few times. V gene TRBV5-1 combines with J gene TRBJ1-1, with D tentatively TRBD1 (5 bases). Germline lookup yields CDR1 SGHRS and CDR2 YFSETQ. The CDR3 runs to 16 residues. V was shortened by 0 bases and J by 8 bases, with 20 bases between the two germline ends. The DNA of the CDR3 is TGCGCCAGCAGCTTGGACTCGTTTGGGGCGGTAATGGAAGCTTTCTTT. Translation: CASSLDSFGAVMEAFF.